This TCR beta chain was found in a study of T cell changes during pregnancy in multiple sclerosis. This clone has only one observation. CDR1 is SGHKS and CDR2 is YYEKEE in the germline V gene (reference sequence). The CDR3 totals 14 residues. Trimming cost V 2 bases and J 5 bases, with 11 bases left between them. Clones were read by immunoSEQ multiplex PCR, and TCRdb kept only the in-frame ones, dropping some. The sample lists around 66,000 clones, around 92% occurring once. The sequences come from peripheral blood, collected in the third trimester of pregnancy. The V and J genes are TRBV5-5 and TRBJ2-1; TRBD2 might be the D (5 bases). The receptor was derived from a female donor in good health, enrolled as a control in a pregnancy study. CDR3 sequence: CASSLERSDNEQFF. CDR3 bases: TGTGCCAGCAGCTTAGAGCGTAGCGACAATGAGCAGTTCTTC.